These 31 T cell receptor beta chains share one sample of origin, sequenced in a study of T cell responses to AZD1222 COVID-19 vaccine. Profiled with immunoSEQ multiplex PCR; TCRdb holds only in-frame clones, not every one. The profile shows some 42,000 clones, 75% to 90% of them singletons. Sequenced here: peripheral blood, sampled 28 days after the second AZD1222 dose. The receptor source for this set is an adult who received the AZD1222 COVID-19 vaccine.

The V and J genes are TRBV19 and TRBJ1-1, with unresolved D. The CDR3 sequence is 16 residues long. Germline V gives CDR1 LNHDA, CDR2 SQIVND (reference sequence). The ends were cut back, 5 bases at V and 1 base at J, with 17 bases in the middle. The CDR3, as DNA: TGTGCCAGTAGTTTAGCCGGGGTTAAGGGGAACACTGAAGCTTTCTTT. The encoded protein is CASSLAGVKGNTEAFF.

This sequence joins TRBV29-1 and TRBJ2-1; 11 bases match TRBD1. This CDR3 is 14 amino acids long. Trimming cost V 4 bases and J 9 bases; bases outside gene matches: 8. Germline CDR1 and CDR2: SQVTM and ANQGSEA. CDR3 nucleotides: TGCAGCGTTGGAGGACAGGGGGCGCAAGGTGAGCAGTTCTTC. Amino acids: CSVGGQGAQGEQFF.

The J gene is TRBJ2-7, the V gene TRBV4-2; a weak D match, TRBD1 (5 bases). V dropped 0 bases and J dropped 0 bases, with 15 bases sitting between them. CDR3 size: 17 residues. CDR1 and CDR2 (germline): LGHNA, YNFKEQ. CDR3 bases: TGTGCCAGCAGCCAAGAGCCCTGGACAATCTCCTCCTACGAGCAGTACTTC. Amino acid sequence: CASSQEPWTISSYEQYF.

The chain employs TRBV20-1 and TRBJ2-7, with D uncertain. The CDR3 totals 13 residues. V was cut by 3 bases and J by 5 bases, with 14 bases left in between. Germline V gene lookup returns CDR1 DFQATT and CDR2 SNEGSKA (reference sequence). The CDR3 DNA reads as TGCAGTGCTAGTTTGGACGGCGCGCACGAGCAGTACTTC. Encoded protein: CSASLDGAHEQYF.

The chain uses TRBV4-2 and TRBJ2-1; D gene uncertain. V lost 0 bases and J 3 bases, leaving 6 bases between the germline ends. CDR1 is LGHNA, CDR2 YNFKEQ, per germline. This CDR3 has 14 amino acids. Here the CDR3 DNA reads TGTGCCAGCAGCCAAGACTGGATCTACAATGAGCAGTTCTTC. As protein: CASSQDWIYNEQFF.

This clone was picked up one time. The V gene is TRBV10-1, the J gene TRBJ1-5; D is ambiguous. The CDR3 length is 15 residues. Between the trimmed V and J ends, which lost 10 bases and 2 bases, there was a span of 18 bases. Germline loops: CDR1 WNHNN, CDR2 SYGVQD (reference sequence). The CDR3 loop is CATLRGSRGNQPQHF. The CDR3 DNA reads as TGCGCCACCCTCCGAGGGAGTAGAGGCAATCAGCCCCAGCATTTT.

This clone was recorded a few times. This sequence joins TRBV12-3 or TRBV12-4 and TRBJ2-4; possibly TRBD1 for D (5 bases). V was trimmed by 1 base and J by 6 bases, leaving 7 bases between them. The CDR3 loop spans 13 amino acids. CDR3 sequence (DNA): TGTGCCAGCAGTTTAGGGGGCAGAAACATTCAGTACTTC. It yields the protein CASSLGGRNIQYF.

V usage is TRBV6-5 and J usage is TRBJ2-7, with D unclear. The V end was cut by 7 bases, the J end by 1 base, with 11 bases between. CDR1 and CDR2 (germline): MNHEY, SVGAGI. The CDR3 has 13 residues. This CDR3 reads CASTNPPSYEQYF. As DNA, the CDR3 is TGTGCCAGCACCAATCCCCCATCCTACGAGCAGTACTTC.

The chain combines TRBV6-6 with TRBJ1-5; D not certain. CDR1 is MNHNY, CDR2 SVGAGI, per germline (reference sequence). The CDR3 runs 14 residues. The V end lost 2 bases, the J end lost 1 base, and 6 bases lay between the germline ends. DNA for the CDR3: TGTGCCAGCAGTTACGGGCCAAGCAATCAGCCCCAGCATTTT. Its protein product is CASSYGPSNQPQHF.

The chain couples TRBV6-6 to TRBJ1-1; D uncertain. There are 15 residues in the CDR3. The V gene's germline CDR1 is MNHNY and CDR2 SVGAGI (reference sequence). The ends were cut back, 1 base at V and 0 bases at J, with 9 bases in the middle. CDR3 nucleotides: TGTGCCAGCAGTTACTTTGCCAGACTGAACACTGAAGCTTTCTTT. It encodes CASSYFARLNTEAFF.

The gene calls are TRBV5-4 and TRBJ1-3; D unclear. V lost 4 bases to trimming and J lost 0 bases, with 11 bases between them. This CDR3 has 15 amino acids. Germline CDR1 is SGHNT and CDR2 is YYREEE (reference sequence). The CDR3 bases are TGTGCCAGCAGCATCGGACGGAACTCTGGAAACACCATATATTTT. This sequence encodes CASSIGRNSGNTIYF.

The chain combines TRBV5-6 with TRBJ2-1; TRBD2 agrees at 11 bases. The CDR3 runs 17 residues. V lost 4 bases, J lost 2 bases, and 8 bases stayed unmatched. Germline V gene sequence: CDR1 SGHDT, CDR2 YYEEEE. CDR3 nucleotide sequence: TGTGCCAGCAGCCGTAACCTAGCGGGGGGCCCCTACAATGAGCAGTTCTTC. It specifies CASSRNLAGGPYNEQFF.

This clone was seen once. The chain is built from TRBV6-5 and TRBJ1-4; D not certain. CDR3 size: 14 residues. V was pared by 5 bases and J by 4 bases, with 11 bases between. Germline V gives CDR1 MNHEY, CDR2 SVGAGI. CDR3 coding DNA: TGTGCCAGCAGTCCACAGACAAATAATGAAAAACTGTTTTTT. Translating gives CASSPQTNNEKLFF.

The CDR3 region is CASSTSKDRGGYGYTF. CDR3 bases: TGTGCCAGTAGTACCTCTAAGGACAGGGGTGGCTATGGCTACACCTTC. The chain joins TRBV19 to TRBJ1-2, with 9 bases identical to TRBD1. The germline gives CDR1 LNHDA, CDR2 SQIVND (reference sequence). The J segment lost 4 bases and the V segment lost 4 bases, leaving 10 bases of the junction unmatched. The CDR3 totals 16 residues.

The chain is built from TRBV6-2 or TRBV6-3 and TRBJ1-1; TRBD1 agrees at 9 bases. The junction had 9 bases not matched to a gene; V was cut back by 6 bases and J by 4 bases. This CDR3 has 15 amino acids. Germline CDR1 and CDR2: MNHEY and SVGEGT. CDR3 loop: CASSALQGAGTEAFF. CDR3 in DNA: TGTGCCAGCAGCGCTCTACAGGGGGCAGGCACTGAAGCTTTCTTT.

The rearrangement joins TRBV6-5 to TRBJ1-6; D gene ambiguous. The CDR3 extends over 13 amino acids. The V and J ends lost 11 bases and 9 bases respectively, with 17 bases between them. The germline V gene has CDR1 MNHEY and CDR2 SVGAGI. The chain's CDR3 is CAARAGLGSPLHF. The CDR3 nucleotides are TGTGCCGCCCGGGCGGGTTTAGGTTCACCCCTCCACTTT.

Here the CDR3 DNA reads TGTGCCACCAGCAGAGGGCGGGGATTAAACTATGGCTACACCTTC. This encodes CATSRGRGLNYGYTF. The genes are TRBV15 and TRBJ1-2; D gene ambiguous. This CDR3 comprises 15 residues. The germline V gene has CDR1 LNHNV and CDR2 YYDKDF (reference sequence). V lost 1 base and J lost 2, with 11 bases in between.

This clone was picked up a small number of times. The V gene is TRBV27, the J gene TRBJ2-2, with D perhaps TRBD1 or TRBD2 (6 bases each). The CDR3 extends over 14 amino acids. The germline V and J ends were trimmed by 6 bases and 5 bases, with 13 bases remaining between them. The V gene's germline CDR1 is MNHEY and CDR2 SMNVEV (reference sequence). The CDR3 is CASRGSGATGELFF. CDR3 DNA sequence: TGTGCCAGCAGGGGGTCGGGGGCAACCGGGGAGCTGTTTTTT.

J is TRBJ1-5 and V is TRBV3-1 (or the pseudogene TRBV3-2); a possible D gene is TRBD1 (6 bases). There are 16 residues in the CDR3. Between the trimmed V and J ends, which lost 1 base and 4 bases, there was a span of 14 bases. Germline lookup yields CDR1 LGHDT and CDR2 YNNKEL (reference sequence). The CDR3 is CASSQVYGGRNQPQHF. In nucleotides, the CDR3 is TGTGCCAGCAGCCAAGTTTACGGGGGGCGAAATCAGCCCCAGCATTTT.

This clone was recorded once. The chain recombines TRBV19 with TRBJ1-6; 7 bases are shared with TRBD1. Germline V gene sequence: CDR1 LNHDA, CDR2 SQIVND (reference sequence). The trim removed 5 bases at V and 7 bases at J, leaving 2 bases unmatched. The CDR3 is made up of 13 amino acids. CDR3 sequence: CASSGTANSPLHF. The CDR3 region has the DNA TGTGCCAGTAGTGGGACAGCCAATTCACCCCTCCACTTT.

The chain joins TRBV19 to TRBJ1-2; D is unclear. The V gene's germline CDR1 is LNHDA and CDR2 SQIVND (reference sequence). V lost 8 bases to trimming and J lost 2 bases, with 12 bases between them. CDR3 length: 13 amino acids. The CDR3, as DNA: TGTGCCAGTTCCCTTGGCCGCAACTATGGCTACACCTTC. Translated, it gives CASSLGRNYGYTF.

The chain employs TRBV6-5 and TRBJ1-1; D ambiguous. This CDR3 has 11 amino acids. Germline V CDR1 and CDR2: MNHEY, SVGAGI. Trimming shortened V by 8 bases and J by 5 bases, and 9 bases separated the two germline ends. The CDR3 nucleotides are TGTGCCAGCTACTGGCATACTGAAGCTTTCTTT. Its protein product is CASYWHTEAFF.

The sample holds one count of this clone. The chain joins TRBV6-1 to TRBJ1-1, with a weak D call TRBD1 (5 bases). Deletions cut 6 bases from V and 2 bases from J, with 13 bases between. The germline V gene encodes CDR1 MNHNS and CDR2 SASEGT. The CDR3 loop spans 14 amino acids. The CDR3 DNA follows: TGTGCCAGCAGCGACAATACAGGAAACACTGAAGCTTTCTTT. This translates into CASSDNTGNTEAFF.

Of note for this clone: One end of the junction fails to match germline, which may point to a read error. J is TRBJ1-1 and V is TRBV7-7; 10 nucleotides align to TRBD1. This CDR3 region has 16 residues. The germline V gene encodes CDR1 SSHAT and CDR2 FNYEAQ (reference sequence). The CDR3 DNA follows: TGTGCTAGCAGCTTAGGGGACAGGGGAGGATCAACTGAAGCTTTCTTT. It encodes CASSLGDRGGSTEAFF.

CDR3 sequence (DNA): TGTGCCAGCCCCTCCCGGGAAGGTGGGGAGACCCAGTACTTC. Amino acid sequence: CASPSREGGETQYF. The chain has TRBV3-1 (or the pseudogene TRBV3-2) and TRBJ2-5; a weak D match, TRBD2 (5 bases). The CDR3 extends over 14 amino acids. V lost 8 bases, J lost 5 bases, and 18 bases lay in between. Germline assignment: CDR1 LGHDT and CDR2 YNNKEL (reference sequence).

The rearrangement uses TRBV5-4 and TRBJ1-1; D might be TRBD1 (5 bases). Germline V gene data show CDR1 as SGHNT and CDR2 as YYREEE (reference sequence). V dropped 1 base and J dropped 5 bases, with 9 bases sitting between them. The CDR3 runs 13 residues. CDR3 loop: CASSLPGGTEAFF. The CDR3 nucleotides read TGTGCCAGCAGCTTGCCCGGGGGGACTGAAGCTTTCTTT.

The chain links TRBV9 to TRBJ2-1, with TRBD2 matching over 7 bases. The J segment lost 3 bases and the V segment lost 0 bases, leaving 3 bases of the junction unmatched. Germline CDR1 SGDLS, CDR2 YYNGEE. The CDR3 totals 15 residues. The CDR3 spells CASSVAQRGYNEQFF. The CDR3 DNA reads TGTGCCAGCAGCGTAGCCCAGCGGGGCTACAATGAGCAGTTCTTC.

This chain joins TRBV19 and TRBJ1-4; TRBD1 might be the D (6 bases). The CDR3 length is 17 residues. Germline V gene sequence: CDR1 LNHDA, CDR2 SQIVND (reference sequence). V was pared by 3 bases and J by 7 bases, with 21 bases between. Written as DNA, the CDR3 is TGTGCCAGTAGTATCCGCCCGACCGGGGGGCGGATTGAAAAACTGTTTTTT. It codes for CASSIRPTGGRIEKLFF.

The V gene is TRBV6-5, the J gene TRBJ1-4, with 8 positions matching TRBD1. The J segment lost 4 bases and the V segment lost 6 bases, leaving 7 bases of the junction unmatched. Per germline, CDR1 MNHEY and CDR2 SVGAGI. CDR3 length equals 15 residues. The CDR3 sequence: CASRTTGGFNEKLFF. The DNA for the CDR3 is TGTGCCAGCAGGACTACAGGGGGATTTAATGAAAAACTGTTTTTT.

The chain is built from TRBV6-1 and TRBJ1-5; D gene unclear. The ends were cut back, 2 bases at V and 0 bases at J, with 17 bases in the middle. CDR1 MNHNS and CDR2 SASEGT come from the germline V gene. The CDR3 contains 18 residues. CDR3 coding DNA: TGTGCCAGCAGTGAATTATCCTTTGACCTGTATAGCAATCAGCCCCAGCATTTT. This codes for CASSELSFDLYSNQPQHF.

The chain carries TRBV5-1 and TRBJ2-6; maybe TRBD2 (5 bases). The germline V gene encodes CDR1 SGHRS and CDR2 YFSETQ. The germline V and J ends were trimmed by 1 base and 2 bases, with 7 bases remaining between them. The CDR3 loop spans 15 amino acids. The CDR3 nucleotides read TGCGCCAGCAGCTTGTCCGGGACTGGGGCCAACGTCCTGACTTTC. Protein product: CASSLSGTGANVLTF.